Following are 19 T cell receptor beta chains from one sample sequenced in a study of vaccination and CD4 T cells after COVID-19. Once obtained from cultured CD4+ T cells, the DNA was sequenced using the Oncomine TCR Beta short-read assay. TCRdb reanalysed the PCR reads using MiXCR and keeps one entry per CDR3 protein. The table has under 3,500 distinct CDR3 sequences, around 81% seen once; the top ten hold about 42%. These receptors' targets are unknown. Sample treatment: roughly ten-day PBMC culture with coronavirus spike peptide pools or control peptides (ViraFEST assay). Sequencing was done on a sample of CD4+ T cells from blood, cultured in vitro. The receptors originated from a human donor who had recovered from COVID-19.

This clonotype was recorded only once. The chain has TRBV7-2 and TRBJ1-2, with D possibly matching TRBD1 (5 bases). Trimming cost V 2 bases and J 2 bases, with 15 bases left between them. Germline V gene lookup returns CDR1 SGHTA and CDR2 FQGNSA. CDR3 length: 16 residues. CDR3 in amino acids: CASSLNAGRLNYGYTF. CDR3 nucleotides: TGTGCCAGCAGCTTAAATGCGGGGCGGTTAAACTATGGCTACACCTTC.

The chain couples TRBV7-6 to TRBJ1-1; D is undetermined. The CDR3 has 16 amino acids. The ends were cut back, 5 bases at V and 5 bases at J, with 21 bases in the middle. In germline, CDR1 is SGHVS, CDR2 FNYEAQ. The CDR3: CASSHPRGGGRTEAFF. The CDR3, as DNA: TGTGCCAGCAGCCACCCCCGAGGAGGAGGGAGGACTGAAGCTTTCTTT. The variable domain in full, with the rest retrieved from reference TRBV7-6 and TRBJ1-1, is GAGVSQSPRYKVTKRGQDVALRCDPISGHVSLYWYRQALGQGPEFLTYFNYEAQQDKSGLPNDRFSAERPEGSISTLTIQRTEQRDSAMYRCASSHPRGGGRTEAFFGQGTRLTVV.

J is TRBJ1-6 and V is TRBV19, with D unresolved. Deletions cut 1 base from V and 6 bases from J, with 10 bases between. The CDR3 is made up of 15 amino acids. Germline V CDR1 and CDR2: LNHDA, SQIVND (reference sequence). The CDR3 here is CASSIGPEPNSPLHF. For the CDR3, the DNA is TGTGCCAGTAGTATAGGGCCAGAACCTAATTCACCCCTCCACTTT.

The chain links TRBV5-6 to TRBJ1-2; TRBD1 matches at 10 bases. This CDR3 is 13 amino acids long. Germline-derived CDR1 and CDR2 are SGHDT and YYEEEE. The V gene end was trimmed by 5 bases and the J gene end by 8 bases; junction bases not matched to a gene: 6. For the CDR3, the DNA is TGTGCCAGCAGTAGACAGGGGGCAGGGGGCTACACCTTC. Translation: CASSRQGAGGYTF. The full variable domain, completed using reference TRBV5-6 and TRBJ1-2, is DAGVTQSPTHLIKTRGQQVTLRCSPKSGHDTVSWYQQALGQGPQFIFQYYEEEERQRGNFPDRFSGHQFPNYSSELNVNALLLGDSALYLCASSRQGAGGYTFGSGTRLTVV.

The V call is TRBV21-1, the J call TRBJ1-5; TRBD1 was called by the table and not checked on the DNA. TRBV21-1 is marked as a pseudogene. CDR3 length: 13 residues. Written as DNA, the CDR3 is TGTGCCATTGCACAGGGTAGCAATCAGCCCCAGCATTTT. Protein sequence: CAIAQGSNQPQHF.

The chain carries TRBV7-9 and TRBJ2-3; D gene unclear. CDR3 length: 16 residues. Germline values: CDR1 SEHNR, CDR2 FQNEAQ (reference sequence). Trimming pared 1 base from V and 3 bases from J, leaving 14 bases between. CDR3 coding DNA: TGTGCCAGCAGCTTAGTGCTGGTTCGTGGGACAGATACGCAGTATTTT. This codes for CASSLVLVRGTDTQYF.

V is TRBV27 and J is TRBJ2-1; D call uncertain. Trimming cost V 5 bases and J 6 bases, with 14 bases left between them. CDR3 length: 14 residues. CDR1 is MNHEY and CDR2 is SMNVEV in the germline V gene (reference sequence). CDR3 region: CASSPRGFGNEQFF. CDR3 nucleotide sequence: TGTGCCAGCAGTCCCCGTGGATTTGGCAATGAGCAGTTCTTC.

The chain carries TRBV5-1 and TRBJ1-1; D uncertain. V shed 1 base and J shed 1 base, with 8 bases lying between them. This CDR3 has 14 amino acids. The germline CDR1 and CDR2 sequences are SGHRS and YFSETQ. The CDR3 nucleotides read TGCGCCAGCAGCTTGTCTGCGGCGAACACTGAAGCTTTCTTT. Translated, it gives CASSLSAANTEAFF.

This clonotype was counted a single time. The chain employs TRBV15 and TRBJ2-3, with 7 positions matching TRBD2. CDR3 length: 15 residues. J was trimmed by 8 bases and V by 5 bases; bases with no gene match: 13. The germline CDR1 and CDR2 sequences are LNHNV and YYDKDF (reference sequence). The CDR3 sequence: CATSVGLAEKGTQYF. Written as DNA, the CDR3 is TGTGCCACCAGCGTCGGGCTAGCGGAAAAAGGTACGCAGTATTTT.

The V gene is TRBV7-2, the J gene TRBJ1-2; D is perhaps TRBD1 (6 bases). CDR3 length: 14 amino acids. V was cut by 5 bases and J by 2 bases, with 12 bases left in between. Germline CDR1 reads SGHTA; CDR2 reads FQGNSA. The CDR3 spells CASSPQQGNYGYTF. In nucleotides, the CDR3 is TGTGCCAGCAGCCCCCAGCAGGGGAACTATGGCTACACCTTC.

This chain connects TRBV19 to TRBJ1-2; no reliable D call. Germline values: CDR1 LNHDA, CDR2 SQIVND (reference sequence). The CDR3 consists of 17 residues. Trimming pared 3 bases from V and 0 bases from J, leaving 17 bases between. CDR3 region: CASSMGGRLLSNYGYTF. DNA of the CDR3: TGTGCCAGTAGTATGGGTGGGCGACTCCTTTCTAACTATGGCTACACCTTC.

V usage is TRBV2 and J usage is TRBJ2-1, with 11 positions matching TRBD2. V lost 7 bases and J lost 7; bases outside the gene matches: 6. The CDR3 is 14 amino acids. Per the germline V gene, CDR1 is SNHLY and CDR2 is FYNNEI. The CDR3 region has the DNA TGTGCCAGCACTAGCGGGGGGCCGGGGAATGAGCAGTTCTTC. This codes for CASTSGGPGNEQFF.

This chain links TRBV7-3 with TRBJ2-4; perhaps TRBD1 as D (5 bases). This CDR3 has 17 residues. Germline assignment: CDR1 SGHTA and CDR2 FQGTGA. V was cut by 3 bases and J by 0 bases, with 15 bases left in between. As DNA, the CDR3 is TGTGCCAGCAGCTTTGCTCAGGGTGGGATAGCCAAAAACATTCAGTACTTC. Its protein is CASSFAQGGIAKNIQYF.

The V call is TRBV6-2 or TRBV6-3, the J call TRBJ1-6; D gene uncertain. In germline, CDR1 is MNHEY, CDR2 SVGEGT. This CDR3 comprises 13 residues. V lost 2 bases and J lost 7, with 6 bases in between. In DNA, the CDR3 is TGTGCCAGCAGTTACGGGTCGAATTCACCCCTCCACTTT. It specifies CASSYGSNSPLHF.

The CDR3 nucleotides read TGTGCCAGCAGCTTGTCGGGGGACTCCTACAATGAGCAGTTCTTC. Protein sequence: CASSLSGDSYNEQFF. This rearrangement joins TRBV5-4 to TRBJ2-1; a weak D match, TRBD2 (6 bases). Trimming stripped 1 base from V and 0 bases from J, with 8 bases between. CDR3 length equals 15 residues. Looked up from germline, CDR1 is SGHNT and CDR2 is YYREEE (reference sequence).

This clonotype was recorded a few times. The V call is TRBV10-3, the J call TRBJ2-5, with D perhaps matching TRBD2 (6 bases). V dropped 6 bases and J dropped 0 bases, with 11 bases sitting between them. The length of the CDR3 is 14 residues. Germline V gives CDR1 ENHRY, CDR2 SYGVKD. In DNA form, the CDR3 reads TGTGCCATCAGGCCCCAGCGGGACCAAGAGACCCAGTACTTC. Translation: CAIRPQRDQETQYF.

The V call is TRBV20-1, the J call TRBJ1-2, with D tentatively TRBD1 (5 bases). Trimming stripped 3 bases from V and 2 bases from J, with 10 bases between. Germline lookup yields CDR1 DFQATT and CDR2 SNEGSKA (reference sequence). The CDR3 loop spans 13 amino acids. The CDR3 DNA follows: TGCAGTGCTAGTGATAGGGACAACTATGGCTACACCTTC. As protein: CSASDRDNYGYTF.

This clonotype was seen just once. The CDR3, as DNA: TGTGCCAGCAGCTGGGACAGGGACACTGAAGCTTTCTTT. Translated: CASSWDRDTEAFF. The chain has TRBV5-4 and TRBJ1-1, with TRBD1 matching over 9 bases. CDR3 length: 13 amino acids. Germline V lookup: CDR1 SGHNT, CDR2 YYREEE (reference sequence). V gave up 3 bases and J gave up 3 bases; unmatched junction bases: 0.

The DNA for the CDR3 is TGTGCCAGCAGGGCAGGGTCTGAGAACTATGGCTACACCTTC. Translation gives CASRAGSENYGYTF. V gene TRBV2 combines with J gene TRBJ1-2, with D possibly matching TRBD1 (5 bases). Trimming took 6 bases from V and 2 from J, leaving 13 bases between them. This CDR3 has 14 residues. Germline CDR1 SNHLY, CDR2 FYNNEI.